This record concerns one TCR beta chain sequence. The antigen remains undetermined. The data are from a study of cytomegalovirus exposure and HLA in healthy donors. The PCR employed 60 Vbeta primers together with 13 Jbeta primers. Some clones are missing from TCRdb's copy, which holds only in-frame ones; the method was immunoSEQ multiplex PCR. The data hold about 130,000 clones, with roughly a tenth observed a single time. Study-wide findings and caveats: Both high specificity and high sensitivity reportedly marked the classifier's diagnosis of cytomegalovirus status.

Germline V gene lookup returns CDR1 SGHNT and CDR2 YYREEE (reference sequence). With V trimmed by 2 bases and J by 7 bases, 5 bases remained unmatched. CDR3 length equals 14 residues. This TCR derives from a woman aged 18-35 years in good health and CMV-seropositive. The V call is TRBV5-4, the J call TRBJ2-3; the match to TRBD2 covers 9 bases. The sample was PBMCs. Here the CDR3 reads CASSLTSGLNTQYF. As DNA, the CDR3 is TGTGCCAGCAGCTTAACTAGCGGGTTAAATACGCAGTATTTT.